The present T cell receptor (beta chain) was sequenced within a study of beta chain features in type 1 diabetes. Turning to the study itself: There were some 100,000,000 sorted cells examined across all samples.

Germline V CDR1 and CDR2: SGHNT, YYREEE (reference sequence). V was pared by 0 bases and J by 5 bases, with 7 bases of the junction left unmatched. The CDR3 covers 16 residues. Expressed TCRB transcripts were sequenced because the isolated RNA had all been reverse transcribed beforehand. Average read counts of stem cell-like memory T cell samples were roughly 1 million. The method was immunoSEQ multiplex PCR; TCRdb's version includes in-frame clones alone and lacks a portion of them. The sample holds about 110,000 clones; 30% to 50% are singletons and the top ten take 0.06% to 0.075%. Donors contributed one heparinised blood draw apiece, averaging about 116 mL.

The sequencing input was stem cell memory CD4+ T cells from blood. This clonotype was sampled from a woman aged 18-35 years in good health. The J gene is TRBJ2-1, the V gene TRBV5-4; 8 positions agree with TRBD2. DNA of the CDR3: TGTGCCAGCAGCTTGGAGGCTAGCGGGTATAACAATGAGCAGTTCTTC. It is translated as CASSLEASGYNNEQFF.